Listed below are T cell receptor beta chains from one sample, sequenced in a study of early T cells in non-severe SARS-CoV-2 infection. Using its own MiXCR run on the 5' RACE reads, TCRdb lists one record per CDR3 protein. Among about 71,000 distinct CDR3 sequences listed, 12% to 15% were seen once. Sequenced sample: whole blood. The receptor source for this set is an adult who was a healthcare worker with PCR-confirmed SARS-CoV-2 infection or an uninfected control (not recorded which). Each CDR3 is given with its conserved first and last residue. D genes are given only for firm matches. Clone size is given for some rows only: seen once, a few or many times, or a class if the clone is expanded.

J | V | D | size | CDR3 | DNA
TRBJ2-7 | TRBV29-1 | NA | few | CSVEDRTTYEQYF | TGCAGCGTTGAGGACAGGACTACCTACGAGCAGTACTTC
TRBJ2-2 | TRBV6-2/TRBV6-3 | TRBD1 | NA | CASSRTGLSTGELFF | TGTGCCAGCAGTCGGACAGGGCTGAGCACCGGGGAGCTGTTTTTT
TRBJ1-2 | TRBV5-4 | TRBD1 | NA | CASSSRDRANYGYTF | TGTGCCAGCAGCTCCCGGGACAGGGCCAACTATGGCTACACCTTC
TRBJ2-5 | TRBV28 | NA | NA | CASSLYASAKETQYF | TGTGCCAGCAGTTTATATGCTAGCGCCAAAGAGACCCAGTACTTC
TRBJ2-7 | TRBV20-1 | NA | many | CSARAFRDTYPEQYF | TGCAGTGCTAGAGCCTTCCGGGACACCTACCCCGAGCAGTACTTC
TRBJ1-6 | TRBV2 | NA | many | CASSAQGSQNSPLHF | TGTGCCAGCAGTGCCCAGGGATCGCAGAATTCACCCCTCCACTTT
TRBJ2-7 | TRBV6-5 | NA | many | CASSYSGGEGLTYEQYF | TGTGCCAGCAGTTACTCGGGGGGTGAGGGGCTTACCTACGAGCAGTACTTC
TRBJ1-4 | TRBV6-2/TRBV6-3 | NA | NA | CASSSGPLGGEKLFF | TGTGCCAGCAGTTCGGGACCCCTGGGAGGTGAAAAACTGTTTTTT
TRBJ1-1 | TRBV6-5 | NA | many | CASSGLNTEAFF | TGTGCCAGCAGCGGACTAAACACTGAAGCTTTCTTT
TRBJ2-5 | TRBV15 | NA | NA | CVTSQLETQYF | TGTGTCACCAGTCAATTAGAGACCCAGTACTTC
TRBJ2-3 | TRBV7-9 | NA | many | CASSSLVPDTQYF | TGTGCCAGCAGCTCCCTCGTCCCAGATACGCAGTATTTT
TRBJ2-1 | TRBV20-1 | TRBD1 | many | CSAIKGANEQFF | TGCAGTGCTATAAAGGGGGCCAATGAGCAGTTCTTC
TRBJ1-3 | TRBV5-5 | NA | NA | CASSLTGSGNTIYF | TGTGCCAGCAGCTTGACAGGATCTGGAAACACCATATATTTT
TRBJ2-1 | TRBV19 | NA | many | CASSPTGPPDNEQFF | TGTGCCAGTAGTCCGACGGGACCGCCTGACAATGAGCAGTTCTTC
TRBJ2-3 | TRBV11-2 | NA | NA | CASRTGWTQYF | TGTGCCAGCAGAACGGGGTGGACGCAGTATTTT
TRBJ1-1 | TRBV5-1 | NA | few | CASSLKYGGAGSGVNTEAFF | TGCGCCAGCAGCTTGAAATATGGTGGCGCCGGGAGTGGGGTGAACACTGAAGCTTTCTTT
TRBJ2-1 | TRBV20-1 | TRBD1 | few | CSARDRVYEQFF | TGCAGTGCCAGGGACAGGGTCTATGAGCAGTTCTTC
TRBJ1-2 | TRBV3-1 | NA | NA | CASSLRAWHGYTF | TGTGCCAGCAGCCTGCGCGCCTGGCATGGCTACACCTTC
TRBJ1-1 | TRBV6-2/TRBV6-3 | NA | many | CASSYASSGNTEAFF | TGTGCCAGCAGCTACGCATCTTCGGGGAACACTGAAGCTTTCTTT
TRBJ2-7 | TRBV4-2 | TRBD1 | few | CASSQGEWDRGYEQYF | TGTGCCAGCAGCCAAGGGGAATGGGACAGGGGTTACGAGCAGTACTTC
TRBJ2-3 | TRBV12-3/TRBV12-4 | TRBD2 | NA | CASRAPGLARNTQYF | TGTGCCAGCAGGGCACCGGGACTAGCCAGAAATACGCAGTATTTT
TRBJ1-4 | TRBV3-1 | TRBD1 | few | CASSATRGRGEKLFF | TGTGCCAGCAGCGCAACAAGGGGGCGCGGAGAAAAACTGTTTTTT
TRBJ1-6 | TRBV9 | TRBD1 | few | CASSRDRENSPLHF | TGTGCCAGCAGCAGGGACAGGGAGAATTCACCCCTCCACTTT
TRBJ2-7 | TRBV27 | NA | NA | CASSLSVASYEQYF | TGTGCCAGCAGTTTATCTGTGGCCAGCTACGAGCAGTACTTC
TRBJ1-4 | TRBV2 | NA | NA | CASRPFDRRNEKLFF | TGTGCCAGCAGGCCCTTCGACAGGCGAAATGAAAAACTGTTTTTT
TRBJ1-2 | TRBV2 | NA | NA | CASSQSYGYTF | TGTGCCAGCAGCCAGAGTTACGGCTACACCTTC
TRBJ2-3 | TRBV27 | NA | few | CASSLRSADTQYF | TGTGCCAGCAGTTTAAGATCCGCGGATACGCAGTACTTT
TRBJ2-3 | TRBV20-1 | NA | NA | CSARDGAGFTDTQYF | TGCAGTGCTAGAGACGGGGCGGGGTTCACAGATACGCAGTATTTT
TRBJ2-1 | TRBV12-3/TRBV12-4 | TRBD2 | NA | CASSFLRGGLNEQFF | TGTGCCAGCAGTTTTTTGCGGGGGGGCCTTAATGAGCAGTTCTTC
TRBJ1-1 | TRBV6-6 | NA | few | CASSRGTSTEAFF | TGTGCCAGCAGTCGGGGAACGAGCACTGAAGCTTTCTTT
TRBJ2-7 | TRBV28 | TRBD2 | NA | CASSLVLAGRYEQYF | TGTGCCAGCAGTTTGGTGCTAGCGGGGAGGTACGAGCAGTACTTC
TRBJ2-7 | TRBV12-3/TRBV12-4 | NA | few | CASSTPTRGTYEQYF | TGTGCCAGCAGTACCCCGACAAGGGGAACCTACGAGCAGTACTTC